This section outlines one TCR beta chain sequence together with its context. Its antigen is as yet unknown. CDR1 is SGHNT and CDR2 is YYREEE in the germline V gene (reference sequence). V dropped 3 bases and J dropped 0 bases, with 10 bases sitting between them. The CDR3 totals 15 residues. The data originate from a study of T cell responses to AZD1222 COVID-19 vaccine. Study-wide results and caveats: Just six people given AZD1222 tested seropositive at baseline.

Generated by immunoSEQ multiplex PCR, the TCRdb table keeps only in-frame clones and is missing some. The table has around 190,000 clones, 85% to 95% seen once. The V call is TRBV5-4, the J call TRBJ2-1; D is undetermined. This sequence originates from an adult in good health. This specimen consisted of peripheral blood, obtained on day 0 of AZD1222 vaccination. The CDR3 region is CASSSGSSSYNEQFF. The CDR3 region has the DNA TGTGCCAGCAGCTCCGGGTCGAGCTCCTACAATGAGCAGTTCTTC.